These 28 T cell receptor beta chains originate from one sample sequenced in a study of cytomegalovirus exposure and HLA in healthy donors. The PCR had 60 Vbeta and 13 Jbeta primers. Data came from immunoSEQ multiplex PCR; TCRdb stores just in-frame clones and leaves some out. The sample consists of some 130,000 clones, 76% of them appearing once. Specimen: PBMCs. The source of these receptors is a man between 35 and 55 years old in good health and CMV-seronegative.

The rearrangement links TRBV7-2 to TRBJ2-5, with a weak D call TRBD1 (6 bases). CDR3 length: 14 residues. Between the trimmed V and J ends, which lost 3 bases and 4 bases, there was a span of 12 bases. Germline assignment: CDR1 SGHTA and CDR2 FQGNSA. CDR3: CASSFQGPGETQYF. The DNA for the CDR3 is TGTGCCAGCAGCTTCCAGGGGCCGGGAGAGACCCAGTACTTC.

The chain carries TRBV29-1 and TRBJ2-7, with 12 bases matching TRBD1. Trimming cost V 4 bases and J 7 bases; bases outside gene matches: 5. CDR3 length equals 13 residues. In germline, CDR1 is SQVTM, CDR2 ANQGSEA. The DNA for the CDR3 is TGCAGCGTTGGGGGACAGGGGGCCGAAGAGCAGTACTTC. Its protein is CSVGGQGAEEQYF.

J is TRBJ2-5 and V is TRBV4-1; 9 positions match TRBD2. The CDR3 runs to 15 residues. Germline CDR1 and CDR2: MGHRA and YSYEKL. The J segment lost 5 bases and the V segment lost 4 bases, leaving 8 bases of the junction unmatched. CDR3 in DNA: TGCGCCAGCAGCCCCCAGGACAGCGGGAGGGAGACCCAGTACTTC. Its protein product is CASSPQDSGRETQYF.

This chain connects TRBV9 to TRBJ1-2; D is possibly TRBD1 (5 bases). There are 16 residues in the CDR3. Looked up from germline, CDR1 is SGDLS and CDR2 is YYNGEE. V was cut by 0 bases and J by 0 bases, with 12 bases left in between. CDR3: CASSVGGGASNYGYTF. The DNA for the CDR3 is TGTGCCAGCAGCGTAGGTGGAGGGGCATCTAACTATGGCTACACCTTC. The full variable domain, with the rest looked up from reference TRBV9 and TRBJ1-2, is DSGVTQTPKHLITATGQRVTLRCSPRSGDLSVYWYQQSLDQGLQFLIQYYNGEERAKGNILERFSAQQFPDLHSELNLSSLELGDSALYFCASSVGGGASNYGYTFGSGTRLTVV.

The chain joins TRBV4-3 to TRBJ2-7, with D possibly TRBD2 on 6 matching bases. The germline V and J ends were trimmed by 3 bases and 2 bases, with 14 bases remaining between them. In germline, CDR1 is LGHNA, CDR2 YSLEER. The length of the CDR3 is 15 residues. DNA of the CDR3: TGCGCCAGCAGCCAGGTTACTGGGGGGACCTACGAGCAGTACTTC. This gives the protein CASSQVTGGTYEQYF.

The rearrangement joins TRBV27 to TRBJ2-1, with D maybe TRBD2 (5 bases). The V end was cut by 2 bases, the J end by 9 bases, with 14 bases between. CDR3 length: 14 amino acids. Germline V gene lookup returns CDR1 MNHEY and CDR2 SMNVEV (reference sequence). CDR3: CASSLRGASGEQFF. The DNA for the CDR3 is TGTGCCAGCAGTTTACGGGGTGCTAGTGGTGAGCAGTTCTTC.

This clone was counted a few times. This chain joins TRBV10-3 and TRBJ1-1, with D maybe TRBD1 (6 bases). CDR1 ENHRY and CDR2 SYGVKD come from the germline V gene. V lost 6 bases and J lost 0, with 8 bases in between. The CDR3 loop spans 13 amino acids. DNA of the CDR3: TGTGCCATCAGCGGGACATTGAACACTGAAGCTTTCTTT. Translated, it gives CAISGTLNTEAFF.

V and J are TRBV7-9 and TRBJ2-7, with 7 bases that match TRBD1. Losses at the gene ends were 3 bases for V and 4 bases for J; bases not matched to a gene: 9. The CDR3 runs to 15 residues. Looked up from germline, CDR1 is SEHNR and CDR2 is FQNEAQ (reference sequence). The CDR3 sequence is CASSLSTGERYEQYF. Here the CDR3 DNA reads TGTGCCAGCAGCTTGAGTACAGGGGAGAGATACGAGCAGTACTTC.

The chain uses TRBV10-3 and TRBJ2-2; D call uncertain. Germline V gene sequence: CDR1 ENHRY, CDR2 SYGVKD. The V end lost 6 bases, the J end lost 3 bases, and 8 bases lay between the germline ends. This CDR3 is built from 13 residues. The CDR3 bases are TGTGCCATCAGGCGACGGGACACCGGGGAGCTGTTTTTT. It translates to CAIRRRDTGELFF.

This clone appeared a single time. The CDR3 region is CASSSLGDRGNEQFF. Written as DNA, the CDR3 is TGCGCCAGCAGCTCTTTGGGGGACAGGGGCAATGAGCAGTTCTTC. The rearrangement links TRBV5-1 to TRBJ2-1; 10 nucleotides line up with TRBD1. Trimming removed 3 bases from V and 6 bases from J; junction bases left unmatched: 6. Per the germline V gene, CDR1 is SGHRS and CDR2 is YFSETQ. This CDR3 comprises 15 residues.

The chain carries TRBV14 and TRBJ1-2; 7 bases fit TRBD1. Per the germline V gene, CDR1 is SGHDN and CDR2 is FVKESK. The CDR3 extends over 13 amino acids. V shed 3 bases and J 8 bases; nucleotides not matched to a gene: 6. The CDR3 is CASSQQGVGGYTF. The CDR3 DNA reads as TGTGCCAGCAGCCAGCAGGGGGTAGGAGGCTACACCTTC.

This clone has only one observation. This chain connects TRBV5-4 to TRBJ1-1; TRBD1 agrees at 7 bases. Trimming took 4 bases from V and 0 from J; bases not matched to a gene: 3. The CDR3 is 14 residues long. The germline CDR1 and CDR2 sequences are SGHNT and YYREEE (reference sequence). This CDR3 is CASSGDRVNTEAFF. For the CDR3, the DNA is TGTGCCAGCAGCGGCGACAGGGTGAACACTGAAGCTTTCTTT.

This clone has just a few counts. The chain uses TRBV4-3 and TRBJ2-1, with D perhaps matching TRBD2 (5 bases). Germline V CDR1 and CDR2: LGHNA, YSLEER. The CDR3 has 13 residues. V dropped 5 bases and J dropped 4 bases, with 9 bases sitting between them. CDR3 nucleotides: TGCGCCAGCAGCGGAGAGGGTTACAATGAGCAGTTCTTC. Translation: CASSGEGYNEQFF.

This chain connects TRBV6-5 to TRBJ1-1, with D perhaps TRBD1 (5 bases). Trimming left V 6 bases short and J 4 bases short, with 12 bases between. The CDR3 has 13 amino acids. The germline gives CDR1 MNHEY, CDR2 SVGAGI. DNA for the CDR3: TGTGCCAGCAGCCGGTACGGGGGCACTGAAGCTTTCTTT. Translated, it gives CASSRYGGTEAFF.

The chain uses TRBV7-9 and TRBJ2-3; TRBD2 matches at 13 bases. Germline CDR1 reads SEHNR; CDR2 reads FQNEAQ (reference sequence). The CDR3 covers 15 residues. V lost 4 bases and J lost 14; bases outside the gene matches: 12. CDR3 sequence reads: CASSSGTSGTTGRYF. For the CDR3, the DNA is TGTGCCAGCAGCTCGGGGACTAGCGGGACGACCGGCAGGTATTTT.

The genes are TRBV7-9 and TRBJ1-2, with D unresolved. The CDR3 covers 13 residues. Between the trimmed V and J ends, which lost 5 bases and 4 bases, there was a span of 11 bases. Germline loops: CDR1 SEHNR, CDR2 FQNEAQ (reference sequence). CDR3 sequence reads: CASSRGNPYGYTF. The CDR3 bases are TGTGCCAGCAGCCGGGGTAATCCCTATGGCTACACCTTC.

This chain connects TRBV4-1 to TRBJ2-5, with TRBD2 matching over 8 bases. Trimming at V came to 0 bases and at J to 2 bases, leaving 11 bases not matched to a gene. In germline, CDR1 is MGHRA, CDR2 YSYEKL. There are 18 residues in the CDR3. The CDR3 loop is CASSQEVGAGVGQETQYF. CDR3 in DNA: TGCGCCAGCAGCCAAGAAGTGGGAGCGGGAGTAGGGCAAGAGACCCAGTACTTC.

The genes are TRBV2 and TRBJ2-6, with 8 bases fitting TRBD1. The CDR3 extends over 17 amino acids. V dropped 6 bases and J dropped 0; count of bases not matched to a gene: 7. Germline V gene lookup returns CDR1 SNHLY and CDR2 FYNNEI. CDR3 in amino acids: CASRSGQARSGANVLTF. The CDR3 bases are TGTGCCAGCAGATCGGGACAGGCCCGCTCTGGGGCCAACGTCCTGACTTTC.

V and J are TRBV11-3 and TRBJ1-3, with D perhaps TRBD1 (5 bases). This CDR3 is 16 amino acids long. CDR1 and CDR2 (germline): SGHNT, YENEEA. The germline V and J ends were trimmed by 2 bases and 0 bases, with 11 bases remaining between them. For the CDR3, the DNA is TGTGCCAGCAGCTTATCCGGGGGAGGCTCTGGAAACACCATATATTTT. Protein product: CASSLSGGGSGNTIYF.

The chain couples TRBV4-1 to TRBJ2-3, with TRBD2 identical over 10 bases. The J segment lost 1 base and the V segment lost 1 base, leaving 5 bases of the junction unmatched. Per the germline V gene, CDR1 is MGHRA and CDR2 is YSYEKL. The length of the CDR3 is 17 residues. CDR3 sequence (DNA): TGCGCCAGCAGCCAAGGACTAGCGGGCCGGGGCACAGATACGCAGTATTTT. It translates to CASSQGLAGRGTDTQYF.

The chain has TRBV19 and TRBJ2-1; the match to TRBD2 covers 9 bases. Unmatched junction bases numbered 5, after V lost 7 bases and J lost 4 bases. CDR1 and CDR2 (germline): LNHDA, SQIVND (reference sequence). The CDR3 runs to 14 residues. The CDR3 DNA reads TGTGCCAGTAAGACACTAGCGGGTTACAATGAGCAGTTCTTC. Its translation is CASKTLAGYNEQFF.

The chain joins TRBV10-2 to TRBJ2-1; 12 positions match TRBD2. CDR1 is WSHSY, CDR2 SAAADI, per germline. Germline trimming cut 3 bases from V and 6 bases from J; bases unmatched to any gene: 9. The CDR3 extends over 17 amino acids. The CDR3 nucleotides are TGCGCCAGCAGTGATTTGACTAGCGGGAGATTCGTCAATGAGCAGTTCTTC. Its translation is CASSDLTSGRFVNEQFF.

The chain carries TRBV29-1 and TRBJ1-2; TRBD1 agrees at 10 bases. The CDR3 loop spans 15 amino acids. Trimming at V came to 8 bases and at J to 3 bases, leaving 12 bases not matched to a gene. Germline V CDR1 and CDR2: SQVTM, ANQGSEA. CDR3 in amino acids: CSSGTGEGRDYGYTF. CDR3 bases: TGCAGCTCCGGGACAGGGGAGGGTCGGGACTATGGCTACACCTTC. The full variable domain, with the rest looked up from reference TRBV29-1 and TRBJ1-2, is SAVISQKPSRDICQRGTSLTIQCQVDSQVTMMFWYRQQPGQSLTLIATANQGSEATYESGFVIDKFPISRPNLTFSTLTVSNMSPEDSSIYLCSSGTGEGRDYGYTFGSGTRLTVV.

In its sample, this clone was seen many times. The rearrangement joins TRBV6-4 to TRBJ2-2; 10 bases agree with TRBD2. J lost 6 bases, V lost 0 bases, and 4 bases had no gene match. Germline-derived CDR1 and CDR2 are MRHNA and SNTAGT. The CDR3 sequence is 16 residues long. The CDR3 loop is CASSDSELAGAGELFF. The CDR3 DNA follows: TGTGCCAGCAGTGACTCGGAGCTAGCGGGAGCCGGGGAGCTGTTTTTT.

V and J are TRBV7-2 and TRBJ2-6, with 10 bases identical to TRBD1. The germline CDR1 and CDR2 sequences are SGHTA and FQGNSA. This CDR3 spans 18 amino acids. The V gene end was trimmed by 3 bases and the J gene end by 4 bases; junction bases not matched to a gene: 9. CDR3 nucleotides: TGTGCCAGCAGCTTCGCCGGGACAGGGGCTACAGGGGCCAACGTCCTGACTTTC. Translated, it gives CASSFAGTGATGANVLTF.

The genes are TRBV30 and TRBJ2-3, with 8 positions matching TRBD1. Germline CDR1 reads GTSNPN; CDR2 reads SVGIG (reference sequence). V lost 2 bases and J lost 5; bases outside the gene matches: 3. The CDR3 runs 13 residues. The CDR3 DNA reads as TGTGCCTGGAGTCTTACAGGGGGAGATACGCAGTATTTT. It is translated as CAWSLTGGDTQYF.

V is TRBV27 and J is TRBJ2-1; 8 nucleotides agree with TRBD2. CDR1 is MNHEY and CDR2 is SMNVEV in the germline V gene (reference sequence). V lost 6 bases, J lost 4 bases, and 8 bases stayed unmatched. This CDR3 spans 15 amino acids. The CDR3 sequence: CASSGGADPYNEQFF. In DNA form, the CDR3 reads TGTGCCAGCAGCGGGGGGGCGGACCCTTACAATGAGCAGTTCTTC.

CDR3 region: CASSSGTSNTDTQYF. In DNA form, the CDR3 reads TGTGCCAGCAGCTCCGGGACTAGCAACACAGATACGCAGTATTTT. The chain combines TRBV7-3 with TRBJ2-3; 9 bases agree with TRBD2. Germline V CDR1 and CDR2: SGHTA, FQGTGA. The length of the CDR3 is 15 residues. Losses at the gene ends were 4 bases for V and 2 bases for J; bases not matched to a gene: 4.